The 8 T cell receptor beta chains below come from one sample, sequenced in a study of Ad26.COV2.S vaccination and SARS-CoV-2 variants. Stated treatment: roughly 20 received Ad26.COV2.S at low or high dose, single or two shots; 5 received placebo; per-sample allocation not given. Samples analyzed were those drawn on day 63 after the first vaccine or placebo injection. Clones were sequenced by immunoSEQ multiplex PCR, and TCRdb holds only the in-frame ones, with some missing. The sample yields roughly 460,000 clones, approximately 90% seen once. Here the sequenced sample was peripheral blood, taken in a trial of Ad26.COV2.S vaccine versus placebo. These receptors were obtained from a person aged 18-65 years who received the Ad26.COV2.S COVID-19 vaccine or a placebo.

The genes are TRBV2 and TRBJ1-2, with a possible D match to TRBD1 (5 bases). The CDR3 contains 14 residues. V was trimmed by 6 bases and J by 8 bases, leaving 19 bases between them. CDR1 is SNHLY and CDR2 is FYNNEI in the germline V gene. CDR3 in amino acids: CASRVRGPGEGYTF. DNA of the CDR3: TGTGCCAGCAGAGTACGGGGCCCGGGCGAAGGCTACACCTTC.

This clone was recorded only once. This chain connects TRBV7-6 to TRBJ2-7; tentatively, D is TRBD1 or TRBD2 (6 bases each). Trimming cost V 1 base and J 7 bases, with 14 bases left between them. The V gene's germline CDR1 is SGHVS and CDR2 FNYEAQ. CDR3 length: 14 amino acids. The CDR3 loop is CASSLDWGAGEQYF. The CDR3 DNA is TGTGCCAGCAGCTTAGACTGGGGGGCGGGTGAGCAGTACTTC.

The genes are TRBV4-2 and TRBJ1-1; unclear D gene. The CDR3 runs to 16 residues. V was trimmed by 0 bases and J by 1 base, leaving 12 bases between them. The germline CDR1 and CDR2 sequences are LGHNA and YNFKEQ. The CDR3 sequence is CASSQEWVLQNTEAFF. DNA for the CDR3: TGTGCCAGCAGCCAAGAATGGGTCTTACAGAACACTGAAGCTTTCTTT.

The chain carries TRBV7-2 and TRBJ2-2; 11 nucleotides line up with TRBD2. The junction had 8 bases not matched to a gene; V was cut back by 2 bases and J by 9 bases. The CDR3 is 16 amino acids. Germline V gene sequence: CDR1 SGHTA, CDR2 FQGNSA. For the CDR3, the DNA is TGTGCCAGCAGCTTACTTACTAGCGGGGGCCCCCGGGAGCTGTTTTTT. Its protein is CASSLLTSGGPRELFF. The full variable domain, in which reference TRBV7-2 and TRBJ2-2 provide the parts outside the CDR3, is GAGVSQSPSNKVTEKGKDVELRCDPISGHTALYWYRQSLGQGLEFLIYFQGNSAPDKSGLPSDRFSAERTGGSVSTLTIQRTQQEDSAVYLCASSLLTSGGPRELFFGEGSRLTVL.

The chain uses TRBV7-2 and TRBJ2-5, with a tentative D call TRBD2 (5 bases). CDR1 and CDR2 (germline): SGHTA, FQGNSA. The CDR3 is made up of 13 amino acids. V lost 6 bases and J 2 bases, leaving 10 bases between the germline ends. CDR3 amino acids: CASSRRGQETQYF. The CDR3 DNA reads TGTGCCAGCAGTCGCCGGGGTCAAGAGACCCAGTACTTC. Drawing the rest from reference TRBV7-2 and TRBJ2-5, the complete variable domain is GAGVSQSPSNKVTEKGKDVELRCDPISGHTALYWYRQSLGQGLEFLIYFQGNSAPDKSGLPSDRFSAERTGGSVSTLTIQRTQQEDSAVYLCASSRRGQETQYFGPGTRLLVL.

This chain links TRBV4-2 with TRBJ2-3; D is uncertain. Germline V gives CDR1 LGHNA, CDR2 YNFKEQ. This CDR3 region has 13 residues. V dropped 6 bases and J dropped 3 bases, with 10 bases sitting between them. The CDR3 coding sequence is TGTGCCAGCAGTCCTGATTTAACAGATACGCAGTATTTT. Translated, it gives CASSPDLTDTQYF.

V usage is TRBV5-1 and J usage is TRBJ2-5; tentative D call: TRBD1 (6 bases). This CDR3 is built from 16 residues. Trimming left V 0 bases short and J 2 bases short, with 14 bases between. From germline, CDR1 is SGHRS and CDR2 YFSETQ. The CDR3 is CASSLATRGTQETQYF. The CDR3 bases are TGCGCCAGCAGCTTGGCGACAAGGGGGACACAAGAGACCCAGTACTTC.

This clone was seen only a few times. This chain connects TRBV2 to TRBJ2-1, with unresolved D. The V end was cut by 4 bases, the J end by 0 bases, with 13 bases between. In germline, CDR1 is SNHLY, CDR2 FYNNEI. There are 16 residues in the CDR3. Here the CDR3 reads CASSAIDLTSYNEQFF. The CDR3 bases are TGTGCCAGCAGTGCAATTGACCTGACCTCCTACAATGAGCAGTTCTTC.